This section outlines one TCR beta chain sequence together with its context. These data are taken from a study of cytomegalovirus exposure and HLA in healthy donors. Study in general: Tens of millions of unique TCRs from HLA-typed donors were held in an early release of data. The Caucasian-associated ancestry cluster held around 81% of 300 to 500 genotyped donors.

There are 16 residues in the CDR3. Germline lookup yields CDR1 LNHNV and CDR2 YYDKDF (reference sequence). V lost 3 bases and J 2 bases, leaving 14 bases between the germline ends. PCR amplification relied on 60 Vbeta primers (plus 13 Jbeta primers). The assay was immunoSEQ multiplex PCR, and TCRdb's table has in-frame clones only and misses some. The sample has roughly 95,000 clones; 65% to 90% are singletons. The chain couples TRBV15 to TRBJ2-1; D remains unclear. Sequenced material: PBMCs. The TCR sequence derives from a man between 25 and 39 years old in good health and CMV-seropositive. CDR3 sequence reads: CATSRIRDIAYNEQFF. CDR3 bases: TGTGCCACCAGCAGGATAAGAGATATCGCCTACAATGAGCAGTTCTTC.